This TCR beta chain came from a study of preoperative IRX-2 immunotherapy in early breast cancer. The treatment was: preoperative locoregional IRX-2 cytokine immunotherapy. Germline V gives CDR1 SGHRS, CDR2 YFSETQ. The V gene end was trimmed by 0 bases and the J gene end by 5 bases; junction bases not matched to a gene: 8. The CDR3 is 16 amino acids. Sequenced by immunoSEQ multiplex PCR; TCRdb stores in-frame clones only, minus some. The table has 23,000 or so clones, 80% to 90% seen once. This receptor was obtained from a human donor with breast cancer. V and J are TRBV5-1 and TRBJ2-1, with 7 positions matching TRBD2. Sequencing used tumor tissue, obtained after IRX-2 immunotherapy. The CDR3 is CASSLAISGDHNEQFF. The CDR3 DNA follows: TGCGCCAGCAGCTTGGCCATAAGCGGGGACCACAATGAGCAGTTCTTC.